The 17 T cell receptor beta chains below all came from one sample that was sequenced in a study of T-cell reconstitution after alpha-beta-depleted transplantation in children. Unique molecular identifiers were incorporated during preparation of the TCRbeta library. TCRdb independently ran MiXCR on the PCR reads; one entry per CDR3 protein. This sample has approximately 520,000 distinct CDR3 sequences, with approximately 10% found just once. Material: PBMCs, mostly from graft donor cells, obtained 180 days after TCRalphabeta/CD19-depleted stem cell transplant. The receptors were sampled from a female patient aged 2 to 10 who had a stem cell transplant for aplastic anemia, so the T cells may come from the graft donor.

The V and J genes are TRBV5-1 and TRBJ2-1; 7 bases align to TRBD2. Germline trimming cut 4 bases from V and 6 bases from J; bases unmatched to any gene: 10. From germline, CDR1 is SGHRS and CDR2 YFSETQ. The CDR3 runs 15 residues. In nucleotides, the CDR3 is TGCGCCAGCAGCCCTATTAGACTAGCTGGCAATGAGCAGTTCTTC. Translating it yields CASSPIRLAGNEQFF.

This clonotype was found many times. The chain has TRBV9 and TRBJ2-7, with 7 bases identical to TRBD1. Germline loops: CDR1 SGDLS, CDR2 YYNGEE. J was trimmed by 0 bases and V by 4 bases; bases with no gene match: 4. The CDR3 extends over 14 amino acids. CDR3 region: CASSPGQSSYEQYF. As DNA, the CDR3 is TGTGCCAGCAGCCCGGGACAGTCCTCCTACGAGCAGTACTTC.

This chain joins TRBV28 and TRBJ2-6; TRBD2 matches at 10 bases. Germline CDR1 is MDHEN and CDR2 is SYDVKM. The junction had 7 bases not matched to a gene; V was cut back by 8 bases and J by 0 bases. The CDR3 is 17 amino acids. The CDR3 protein is CASGLAGALSGANVLTF. The CDR3, as DNA: TGTGCCAGCGGGCTAGCGGGAGCGCTCTCTGGGGCCAACGTCCTGACTTTC.

The chain is built from TRBV20-1 and TRBJ2-7; 11 nucleotides align to TRBD2. CDR1 DFQATT and CDR2 SNEGSKA come from the germline V gene (reference sequence). The CDR3 extends over 17 amino acids. The trim removed 3 bases at V and 7 bases at J, leaving 17 bases unmatched. CDR3 protein: CSASPGQGTSGSREQYF. In DNA, the CDR3 is TGCAGTGCTAGTCCCGGACAGGGGACTAGCGGATCCAGGGAGCAGTACTTC.

This chain connects TRBV4-2 to TRBJ2-7; D may be TRBD1 or TRBD2 (5 bases each). This CDR3 is 18 amino acids long. The germline V gene has CDR1 LGHNA and CDR2 YNFKEQ. V gave up 1 base and J gave up 1 base, with 20 bases separating them. The CDR3 DNA reads as TGTGCCAGCAGCCAAGGATCTCAGCAGGGAGTAGGGTCCTACGAGCAGTACTTC. As protein: CASSQGSQQGVGSYEQYF.

This clonotype was seen a handful of times. The chain is built from TRBV7-9 and TRBJ2-5; D uncertain. Germline CDR1 and CDR2: SEHNR and FQNEAQ (reference sequence). The germline V and J ends were trimmed by 5 bases and 2 bases, with 9 bases remaining between them. CDR3 length equals 13 residues. The CDR3 reads CASSPPIQETQYF. The DNA for the CDR3 is TGTGCCAGCAGCCCACCGATACAAGAGACCCAGTACTTC. Full variable domain (outside the CDR3, taken from reference TRBV7-9 and TRBJ2-5): DTGVSQNPRHKITKRGQNVTFRCDPISEHNRLYWYRQTLGQGPEFLTYFQNEAQLEKSRLLSDRFSAERPKGSFSTLEIQRTEQGDSAMYLCASSPPIQETQYFGPGTRLLVL.

Worth noting for this clonotype: One end of the junction fails to match germline, which may point to a read error. The V gene is TRBV11-2, the J gene TRBJ1-2; 8 bases are shared with TRBD1. Germline loops: CDR1 SGHAT, CDR2 FQNNGV. The CDR3 is made up of 18 amino acids. The CDR3 DNA follows: TGTGCCAGCCGCTTCGACCCGGGACAGGAGCCTCCTAACTATGGCTACACCTTC. Translating gives CASRFDPGQEPPNYGYTF.

The chain couples TRBV20-1 to TRBJ2-1, with 12 positions matching TRBD2. This CDR3 has 14 amino acids. Germline V gives CDR1 DFQATT, CDR2 SNEGSKA (reference sequence). The J segment lost 9 bases and the V segment lost 5 bases, leaving 8 bases of the junction unmatched. The CDR3 loop reads CSAVTSGRYFEQFF. As DNA, the CDR3 is TGCAGTGCTGTGACTAGCGGGAGATATTTTGAGCAGTTCTTC.

This clonotype was picked up a small number of times. The chain carries TRBV11-2 and TRBJ2-2, with TRBD1 matching over 9 bases. This CDR3 contains 17 residues. Germline V gives CDR1 SGHAT, CDR2 FQNNGV. V lost 5 bases and J lost 6; bases outside the gene matches: 13. CDR3 nucleotide sequence: TGTGCCAGCAGCCCCCGCCGGGGACAGGGAAGGGCCGGGGAGCTGTTTTTT. Its protein is CASSPRRGQGRAGELFF.

This clonotype was seen more than once but under ten times. This rearrangement joins TRBV28 to TRBJ2-6; no reliable D call. The length of the CDR3 is 15 residues. CDR1 and CDR2 from the germline V gene are MDHEN and SYDVKM. The V gene lost 7 bases and the J gene lost 0 bases, with 10 bases spanning the gap. CDR3 nucleotide sequence: TGTGCCAGCACCTCACCCAGCTCTGGGGCCAACGTCCTGACTTTC. Translated, it gives CASTSPSSGANVLTF.

This clonotype was found a few times. The chain employs TRBV27 and TRBJ1-1; no firm D call. The CDR3 has 15 amino acids. Deletions cut 0 bases from V and 3 bases from J, with 11 bases between. Germline assignment: CDR1 MNHEY and CDR2 SMNVEV (reference sequence). CDR3 in amino acids: CASSLSGSGDTEAFF. CDR3 DNA sequence: TGTGCCAGCAGTTTATCAGGGTCTGGGGACACTGAAGCTTTCTTT.

This clonotype showed up just a few times. The chain carries TRBV24-1 and TRBJ2-7; the D is unclear. This CDR3 region has 15 residues. CDR1 KGHDR and CDR2 SFDVKD come from the germline V gene. Trimming pared 3 bases from V and 2 bases from J, leaving 13 bases between. CDR3: CATSDQDAFPYEQYF. The CDR3 DNA is TGTGCCACCAGTGATCAGGACGCGTTTCCCTACGAGCAGTACTTC.

V usage is TRBV20-1 and J usage is TRBJ2-1; D not certain. This CDR3 contains 12 residues. Between the trimmed V and J ends, which lost 1 base and 1 base, there was a span of 2 bases. Germline CDR1 DFQATT, CDR2 SNEGSKA (reference sequence). The CDR3 region has the DNA TGCAGTGCTAGAGCTTCCTACAATGAGCAGTTCTTC. This sequence encodes CSARASYNEQFF.

This clonotype turned up a few times. V usage is TRBV6-1 and J usage is TRBJ2-7; 11 positions match TRBD2. Germline V gives CDR1 MNHNS, CDR2 SASEGT. The ends lost 7 bases at V and 0 bases at J; junction bases unmatched: 11. The CDR3 extends over 17 amino acids. The CDR3: CASKTGTSGRSSYEQYF. The DNA for the CDR3 is TGTGCCAGCAAGACCGGGACTAGCGGTAGGAGCTCCTACGAGCAGTACTTC.

J is TRBJ2-1 and V is TRBV5-1; 10 bases fit TRBD2. Trimming cost V 0 bases and J 5 bases; bases outside gene matches: 5. Germline CDR1 and CDR2: SGHRS and YFSETQ. This CDR3 has 16 amino acids. The CDR3, as DNA: TGCGCCAGCAGCTTGGATGGACTAGCGGCTAACAATGAGCAGTTCTTC. Protein: CASSLDGLAANNEQFF.

A few counts support this clonotype. The V and J genes are TRBV12-5 and TRBJ1-5; 11 bases map to TRBD1. This CDR3 is built from 15 residues. CDR1 and CDR2 from the germline V gene are LGHNT and FRNRAP. The V segment lost 4 bases and the J segment 4 bases; nucleotides outside the gene matches: 3. CDR3 DNA: TGTGCTAGTGGTTGGGGACAGGGGGGAAATCAGCCCCAGCATTTT. Protein product: CASGWGQGGNQPQHF.

This clonotype was seen at least ten times. The chain joins TRBV12-3 or TRBV12-4 to TRBJ2-1; TRBD2 matches 7 bases. After removal of 5 bases from V and 7 bases from J, the junction contained 8 bases not matched to a gene. The length of the CDR3 is 14 residues. In nucleotides, the CDR3 is TGTGCCAGCAGTCAAACTAGCGTGACGAATGAGCAGTTCTTC. It encodes CASSQTSVTNEQFF.